The 18 T cell receptor beta chains below come from one sample, sequenced in a study of T cells in Graves' hyperthyroidism and ophthalmopathy. The CDR3 regions of TCR beta were amplified from RNA transcripts. A first-round RT-PCR of the TCR CDR3 used the HTBI primer set. TCRdb redid the calling of the multiplex PCR reads with MiXCR, one entry per CDR3 protein. The sample lists approximately 400,000 distinct CDR3 sequences, around 18% occurring once. Sequenced input: blood. The origin of the receptors is a man aged 18-30 years with Graves' ophthalmopathy.

This clonotype appeared many times. This chain links TRBV7-3 with TRBJ2-7; 8 bases are a match to TRBD1. V shed 5 bases, J shed 5 bases, and the junction held 8 bases outside the gene matches. The CDR3 sequence is 14 residues long. From germline, CDR1 is SGHTA and CDR2 FQGTGA. CDR3 residues: CASSPQPDRDEQYF. In DNA form, the CDR3 reads TGTGCCAGCAGCCCCCAGCCGGACAGGGACGAGCAGTACTTC. Full variable domain (remainder filled in from reference TRBV7-3 and TRBJ2-7): GAGVSQTPSNKVTEKGKYVELRCDPISGHTALYWYRQSLGQGPEFLIYFQGTGAADDSGLPNDRFFAVRPEGSVSTLKIQRTERGDSAVYLCASSPQPDRDEQYFGPGTRLTVT.

In its sample, this clonotype was seen many times. The V and J genes are TRBV11-3 and TRBJ1-1; D gene uncertain. CDR1 and CDR2 (germline): SGHNT, YENEEA. The CDR3 totals 13 residues. V was pared by 5 bases and J by 3 bases, with 10 bases between. The CDR3 is CASSPGLDTEAFF. The CDR3 bases are TGTGCCAGCAGCCCCGGGCTCGACACTGAAGCTTTCTTT.

There are many counts of this clonotype. The chain uses TRBV5-6 and TRBJ1-5, with 8 nucleotides matching TRBD1. Germline CDR1 is SGHDT and CDR2 is YYEEEE. V shed 0 bases, J shed 0 bases, and the junction held 8 bases outside the gene matches. The CDR3 sequence is 18 residues long. The CDR3 here is CASSLGGTGGYSNQPQHF. For the CDR3, the DNA is TGTGCCAGCAGCTTGGGGGGGACAGGCGGATATAGCAATCAGCCCCAGCATTTT.

Turning to this clonotype: A much larger clone sits a single nucleotide away, making a read error possible. The genes are TRBV18 and TRBJ2-7, with 8 positions matching TRBD1. The germline CDR1 and CDR2 sequences are KGHSH and LQKENI. This CDR3 spans 14 amino acids. The CDR3: CPSSPGQESYEQYF. CDR3 in DNA: TGTCCCAGCTCACCGGGACAGGAGTCCTACGAGCAGTACTTC.

CDR3 bases: TGTGCCAGCAGTCGGGACTCTAGCGGGGGGGGCTCCTACGAGCAGTACTTC. It yields the protein CASSRDSSGGGSYEQYF. V usage is TRBV7-9 and J usage is TRBJ2-7; 12 positions match TRBD2. J gave up 0 bases and V 6 bases, and 9 bases lay outside the gene matches. In germline, CDR1 is SEHNR, CDR2 FQNEAQ (reference sequence). CDR3 size: 17 residues.

The chain carries TRBV10-1 and TRBJ1-1, with TRBD1 matching over 11 bases. The CDR3 contains 14 residues. Per the germline V gene, CDR1 is WNHNN and CDR2 is SYGVQD (reference sequence). V lost 5 bases to trimming and J lost 6 bases; unmatched junction nucleotides: 5. CDR3 loop: CASSSGQGVSEAFF. The CDR3 nucleotides are TGCGCCAGCAGTTCGGGACAGGGGGTTTCTGAAGCTTTCTTT.

This clonotype was picked up many times. The gene calls are TRBV12-3 or TRBV12-4 and TRBJ1-4; D ambiguous. V gave up 3 bases and J gave up 8 bases, with 13 bases separating them. The CDR3 contains 14 residues. The CDR3 sequence: CASSLMEGDEKLFF. CDR3 DNA: TGTGCCAGCAGTTTGATGGAGGGCGACGAAAAACTGTTTTTT.

The CDR3 nucleotides are TGCAGTGCTAGACTAGCGGGGGTAACCGGGGAGCTGTTTTTT. As protein: CSARLAGVTGELFF. The chain combines TRBV20-1 with TRBJ2-2, with 10 positions matching TRBD2. Germline lookup yields CDR1 DFQATT and CDR2 SNEGSKA (reference sequence). Germline trimming cut 2 bases from V and 5 bases from J; bases unmatched to any gene: 2. The CDR3 has 14 residues.

The rearrangement links TRBV25-1 to TRBJ1-6; D is unresolved. This CDR3 spans 15 amino acids. Germline V gives CDR1 MGHDK, CDR2 SYGVNS. The V end was cut by 3 bases, the J end by 5 bases, with 11 bases between. The CDR3 loop reads CASSESPPNNSPLHF. The CDR3 DNA is TGTGCCAGCAGTGAGTCCCCACCTAATAATTCACCCCTCCACTTT.

As to this clonotype: Since a much larger clone is just one base distant, this may be a read error. The V and J genes are TRBV12-5 and TRBJ1-1; no clear D. The CDR3 length is 15 residues. The V gene's germline CDR1 is LGHNT and CDR2 FRNRAP. V was cut by 6 bases and J by 2 bases, with 16 bases left in between. The CDR3 is CASGLGNWGNTEAFF. The CDR3, as DNA: TGTGCTAGTGGCCTCGGGAACTGGGGAAACACTGAAGCTTTCTTT.

The chain combines TRBV15 with TRBJ2-3, with no clear D. CDR1 is LNHNV and CDR2 is YYDKDF in the germline V gene (reference sequence). V was cut by 2 bases and J by 4 bases, with 7 bases left in between. The CDR3 consists of 13 residues. CDR3 residues: CATSRQKSDTQYF. The CDR3 DNA follows: TGTGCCACCAGCAGACAGAAATCAGATACGCAGTATTTT.

This clonotype was counted at least ten times. The rearrangement links TRBV5-1 to TRBJ2-5; tentatively, D is TRBD2 (5 bases). The CDR3 consists of 14 residues. Per the germline V gene, CDR1 is SGHRS and CDR2 is YFSETQ. Trimming took 4 bases from V and 2 from J, leaving 12 bases between them. CDR3 DNA sequence: TGCGCCAGCAGCCGACGACGGGGACAAGAGACCCAGTACTTC. Translating gives CASSRRRGQETQYF.

This clonotype occurred many times. This chain uses TRBV3-1 with TRBJ1-1; a weak D match, TRBD1 (6 bases). Trimming shortened V by 0 bases and J by 2 bases, and 13 bases separated the two germline ends. Per the germline V gene, CDR1 is LGHDT and CDR2 is YNNKEL (reference sequence). The CDR3 is 16 residues long. The CDR3 protein is CASSQEVRGLNTEAFF. The DNA of the CDR3 is TGTGCCAGCAGCCAAGAAGTCAGGGGATTAAACACTGAAGCTTTCTTT.

In regard to this clonotype: This could be a read error, since a much larger clone is one nucleotide away. The chain uses TRBV28 and TRBJ1-4; possibly TRBD1 for D (6 bases). This CDR3 has 15 amino acids. The germline V gene has CDR1 MDHEN and CDR2 SYDVKM. Written as DNA, the CDR3 is TGTGCCAGCAGTTTACGGGGGCTCACTAGTGAAAAACTGTTTTTT. Encoded protein: CASSLRGLTSEKLFF. Full variable domain (remainder filled in from reference TRBV28 and TRBJ1-4): DVKVTQSSRYLVKRTGEKVFLECVQDMDHENMFWYRQDPGLGLRLIYFSYDVKMKEKGDIPEGYSVSREKKERFSLILESASTNQTSMYLCASSLRGLTSEKLFFGSGTQLSVL.

This clonotype has ten or more counts. The chain links TRBV2 to TRBJ1-1; D unclear. Germline V gives CDR1 SNHLY, CDR2 FYNNEI. V was shortened by 8 bases and J by 0 bases, with 13 bases between the two germline ends. This CDR3 contains 14 residues. In nucleotides, the CDR3 is TGTGCCAGCTTGCCGGGTAGTATGAACACTGAAGCTTTCTTT. This gives the protein CASLPGSMNTEAFF.

There are many counts of this clonotype. This chain uses TRBV3-1 with TRBJ1-4; maybe TRBD1 (6 bases). The germline CDR1 and CDR2 sequences are LGHDT and YNNKEL (reference sequence). V lost 1 base and J lost 3, with 15 bases in between. The CDR3 has 17 residues. The CDR3 spells CASSQVEGGVANEKLFF. Written as DNA, the CDR3 is TGTGCCAGCAGCCAAGTTGAAGGGGGAGTTGCTAATGAAAAACTGTTTTTT.

This clonotype was seen repeatedly, ten times or more. This sequence joins TRBV7-2 and TRBJ2-7; D may be TRBD1 (6 bases). The V and J ends lost 0 bases and 5 bases respectively, with 17 bases between them. The germline CDR1 and CDR2 sequences are SGHTA and FQGNSA. The CDR3 covers 16 residues. The CDR3 reads CASSLALGGLGHEQYF. CDR3 DNA: TGTGCCAGCAGCTTAGCGCTAGGGGGATTAGGTCACGAGCAGTACTTC.

At least ten counts were recorded for this clonotype. CDR3 residues: CASSGLQGPHNEQFF. The DNA of the CDR3 is TGTGCCAGCAGCGGCTTGCAGGGGCCGCACAATGAGCAGTTCTTC. V gene TRBV9 combines with J gene TRBJ2-1; D possibly corresponds to TRBD1 (6 bases). Trimming shortened V by 3 bases and J by 5 bases, and 15 bases separated the two germline ends. Germline V gene lookup returns CDR1 SGDLS and CDR2 YYNGEE. The CDR3 length is 15 residues.